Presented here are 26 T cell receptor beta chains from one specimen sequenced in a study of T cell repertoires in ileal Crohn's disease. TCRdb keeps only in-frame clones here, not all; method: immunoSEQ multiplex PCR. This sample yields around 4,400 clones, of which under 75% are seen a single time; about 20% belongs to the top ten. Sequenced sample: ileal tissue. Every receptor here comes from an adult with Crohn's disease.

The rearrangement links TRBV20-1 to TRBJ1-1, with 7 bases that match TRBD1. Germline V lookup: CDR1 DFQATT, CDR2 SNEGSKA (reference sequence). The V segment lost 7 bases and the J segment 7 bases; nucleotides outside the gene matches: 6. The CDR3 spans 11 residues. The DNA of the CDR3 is TGCAGTGGAGGGGGCAAGAATGAAGCTTTCTTT. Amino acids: CSGGGKNEAFF.

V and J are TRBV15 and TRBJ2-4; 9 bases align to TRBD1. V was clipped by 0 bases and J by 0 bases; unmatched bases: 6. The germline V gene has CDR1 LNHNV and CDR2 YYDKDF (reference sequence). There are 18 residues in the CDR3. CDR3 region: CATSRDRRTGEAKNIQYF. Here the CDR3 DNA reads TGTGCCACCAGCAGAGATCGGCGGACAGGGGAAGCCAAAAACATTCAGTACTTC.

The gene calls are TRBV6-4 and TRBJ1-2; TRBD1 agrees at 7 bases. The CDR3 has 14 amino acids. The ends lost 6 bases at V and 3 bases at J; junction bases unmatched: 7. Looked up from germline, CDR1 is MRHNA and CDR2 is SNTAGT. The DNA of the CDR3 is TGTGCCAGCAGCTCAGAGACAGGGCACTATGGCTACACCTTC. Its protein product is CASSSETGHYGYTF.

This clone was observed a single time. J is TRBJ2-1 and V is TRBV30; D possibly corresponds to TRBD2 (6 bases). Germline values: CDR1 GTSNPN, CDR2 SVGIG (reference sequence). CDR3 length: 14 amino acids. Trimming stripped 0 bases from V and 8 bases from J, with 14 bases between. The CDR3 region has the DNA TGTGCCTGGAGTGTACATAGCGGTAGGGATGAGCAGTTCTTC. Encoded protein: CAWSVHSGRDEQFF.

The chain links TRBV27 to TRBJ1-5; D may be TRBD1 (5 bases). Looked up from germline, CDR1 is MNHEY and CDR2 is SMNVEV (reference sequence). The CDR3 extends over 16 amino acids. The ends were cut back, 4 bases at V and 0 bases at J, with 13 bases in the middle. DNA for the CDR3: TGTGCCAGCAGTTCAGACAGCCTTCGTAGCAATCAGCCCCAGCATTTT. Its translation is CASSSDSLRSNQPQHF.

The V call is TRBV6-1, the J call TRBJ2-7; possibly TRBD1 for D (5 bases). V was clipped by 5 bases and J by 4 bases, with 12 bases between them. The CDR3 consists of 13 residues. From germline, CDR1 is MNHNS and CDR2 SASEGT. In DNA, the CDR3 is TGTGCCAGCAGTAGACAGCAGGATTACGAGCAGTACTTC. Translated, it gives CASSRQQDYEQYF.

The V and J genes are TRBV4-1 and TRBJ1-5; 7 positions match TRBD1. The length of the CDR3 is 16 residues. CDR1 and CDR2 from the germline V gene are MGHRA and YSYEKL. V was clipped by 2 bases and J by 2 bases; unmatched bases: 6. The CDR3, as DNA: TGCGCCAGCAGCCAAACACAGGGGATGGGCAATCAGCCCCAGCATTTT. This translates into CASSQTQGMGNQPQHF.

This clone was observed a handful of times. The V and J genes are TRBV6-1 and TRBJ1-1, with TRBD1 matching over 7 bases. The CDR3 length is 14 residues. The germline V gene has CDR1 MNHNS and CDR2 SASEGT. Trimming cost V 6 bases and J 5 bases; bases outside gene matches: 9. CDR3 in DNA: TGTGCCAGCAGAAACAGGGGATGGGCGACTGAAGCTTTCTTT. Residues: CASRNRGWATEAFF.

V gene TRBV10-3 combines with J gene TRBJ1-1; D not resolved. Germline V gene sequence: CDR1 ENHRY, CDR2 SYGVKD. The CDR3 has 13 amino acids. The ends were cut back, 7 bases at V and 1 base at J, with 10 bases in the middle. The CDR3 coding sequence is TGTGCCATCACTTCGGGGAGGAACACTGAAGCTTTCTTT. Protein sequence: CAITSGRNTEAFF.

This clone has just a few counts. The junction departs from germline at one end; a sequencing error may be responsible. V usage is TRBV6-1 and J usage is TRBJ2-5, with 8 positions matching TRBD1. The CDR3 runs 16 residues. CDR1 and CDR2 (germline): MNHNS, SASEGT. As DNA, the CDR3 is TGTGCCAGCAGTAAAGCCGGGACAGGACCTCGAGAGACCCAGTACTTC. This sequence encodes CASSKAGTGPRETQYF.

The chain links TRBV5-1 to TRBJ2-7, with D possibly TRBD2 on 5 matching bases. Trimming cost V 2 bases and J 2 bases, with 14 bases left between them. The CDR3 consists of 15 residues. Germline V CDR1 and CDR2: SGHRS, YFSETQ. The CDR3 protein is CASSLALFGAYEQYF. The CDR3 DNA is TGCGCCAGCAGCTTAGCCTTGTTCGGGGCCTACGAGCAGTACTTC. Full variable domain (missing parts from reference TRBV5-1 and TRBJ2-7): KAGVTQTPRYLIKTRGQQVTLSCSPISGHRSVSWYQQTPGQGLQFLFEYFSETQRNKGNFPGRFSGRQFSNSRSEMNVSTLELGDSALYLCASSLALFGAYEQYFGPGTRLTVT.

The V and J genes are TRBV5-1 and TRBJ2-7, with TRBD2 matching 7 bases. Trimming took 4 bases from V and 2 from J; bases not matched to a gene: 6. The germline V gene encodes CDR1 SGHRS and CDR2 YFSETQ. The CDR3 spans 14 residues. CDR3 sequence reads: CASSQTSDPYEQYF. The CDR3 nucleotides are TGCGCCAGCAGCCAAACTAGCGACCCCTACGAGCAGTACTTC.

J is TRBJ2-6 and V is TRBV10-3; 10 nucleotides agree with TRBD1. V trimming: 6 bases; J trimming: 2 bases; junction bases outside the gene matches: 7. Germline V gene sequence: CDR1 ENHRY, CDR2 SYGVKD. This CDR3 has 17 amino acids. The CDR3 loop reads CAIRPGTGDAGANVLTF. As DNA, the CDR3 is TGTGCCATCAGACCCGGGACAGGGGACGCTGGGGCCAACGTCCTGACTTTC.

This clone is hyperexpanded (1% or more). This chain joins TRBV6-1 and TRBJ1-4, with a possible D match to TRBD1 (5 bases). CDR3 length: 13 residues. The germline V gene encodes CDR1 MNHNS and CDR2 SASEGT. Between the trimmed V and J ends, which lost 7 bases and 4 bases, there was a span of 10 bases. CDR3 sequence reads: CASTRGGNEKLFF. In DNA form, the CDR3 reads TGTGCCAGCACTCGGGGGGGTAATGAAAAACTGTTTTTT.

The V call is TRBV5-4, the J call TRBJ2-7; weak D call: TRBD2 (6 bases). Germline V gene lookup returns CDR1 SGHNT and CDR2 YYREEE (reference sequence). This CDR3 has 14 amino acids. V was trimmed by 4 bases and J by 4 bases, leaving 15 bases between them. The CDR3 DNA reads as TGTGCCAGCAGCCGGGACTCGGCGGGGTACGAGCAGTACTTC. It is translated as CASSRDSAGYEQYF.

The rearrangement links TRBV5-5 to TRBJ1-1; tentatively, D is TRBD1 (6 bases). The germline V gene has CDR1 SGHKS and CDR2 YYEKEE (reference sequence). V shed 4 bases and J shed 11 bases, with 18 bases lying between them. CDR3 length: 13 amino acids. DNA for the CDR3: TGTGCCAGCAGCCCCTTTTTAGGGGGTGGCGCTTTCTTT. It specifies CASSPFLGGGAFF. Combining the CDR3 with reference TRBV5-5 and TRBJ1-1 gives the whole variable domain DAGVTQSPTHLIKTRGQQVTLRCSPISGHKSVSWYQQVLGQGPQFIFQYYEKEERGRGNFPDRFSARQFPNYSSELNVNALLLGDSALYLCASSPFLGGGAFFGQGTRLTVV.

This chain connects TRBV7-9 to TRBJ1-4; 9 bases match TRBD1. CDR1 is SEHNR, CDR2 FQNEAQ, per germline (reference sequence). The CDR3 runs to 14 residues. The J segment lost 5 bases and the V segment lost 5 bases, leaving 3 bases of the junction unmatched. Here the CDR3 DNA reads TGTGCCAGCAGCCGGGGACAGGGAAATGAAAAACTGTTTTTT. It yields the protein CASSRGQGNEKLFF. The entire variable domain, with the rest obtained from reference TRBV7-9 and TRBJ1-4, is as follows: DTGVSQNPRHKITKRGQNVTFRCDPISEHNRLYWYRQTLGQGPEFLTYFQNEAQLEKSRLLSDRFSAERPKGSFSTLEIQRTEQGDSAMYLCASSRGQGNEKLFFGSGTQLSVL.

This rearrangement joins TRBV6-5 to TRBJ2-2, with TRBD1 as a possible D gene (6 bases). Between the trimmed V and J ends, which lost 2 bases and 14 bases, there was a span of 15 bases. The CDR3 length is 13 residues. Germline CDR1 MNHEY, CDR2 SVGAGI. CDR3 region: CASSYRQDPSLFF. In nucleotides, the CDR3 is TGTGCCAGCAGTTACCGACAGGACCCCAGTCTGTTTTTT.

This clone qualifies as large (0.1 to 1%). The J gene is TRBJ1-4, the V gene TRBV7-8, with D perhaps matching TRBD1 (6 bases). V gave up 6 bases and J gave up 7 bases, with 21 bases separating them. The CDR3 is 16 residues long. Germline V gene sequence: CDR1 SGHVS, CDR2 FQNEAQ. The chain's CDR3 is CASRKNALGASEKLFF. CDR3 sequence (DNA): TGTGCCAGCAGAAAAAATGCTTTGGGGGCGAGTGAAAAACTGTTTTTT.

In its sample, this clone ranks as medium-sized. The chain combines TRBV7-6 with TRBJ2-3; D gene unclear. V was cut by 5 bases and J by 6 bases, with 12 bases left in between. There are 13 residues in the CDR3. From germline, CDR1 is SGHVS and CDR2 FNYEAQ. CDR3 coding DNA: TGTGCCAGCAGCCGGGTGAATGCGGATACGCAGTATTTT. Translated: CASSRVNADTQYF.

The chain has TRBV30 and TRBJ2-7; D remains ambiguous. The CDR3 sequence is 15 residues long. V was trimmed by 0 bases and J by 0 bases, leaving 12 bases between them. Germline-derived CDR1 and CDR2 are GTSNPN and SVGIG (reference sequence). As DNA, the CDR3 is TGTGCCTGGAGTGTACGGTTGGCTAGCTCCTACGAGCAGTACTTC. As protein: CAWSVRLASSYEQYF. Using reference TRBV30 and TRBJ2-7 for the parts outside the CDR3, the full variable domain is SQTIHQWPATLVQPVGSPLSLECTVEGTSNPNLYWYRQAAGRGLQLLFYSVGIGQISSEVPQNLSASRPQDRQFILSSKKLLLSDSGFYLCAWSVRLASSYEQYFGPGTRLTVT.

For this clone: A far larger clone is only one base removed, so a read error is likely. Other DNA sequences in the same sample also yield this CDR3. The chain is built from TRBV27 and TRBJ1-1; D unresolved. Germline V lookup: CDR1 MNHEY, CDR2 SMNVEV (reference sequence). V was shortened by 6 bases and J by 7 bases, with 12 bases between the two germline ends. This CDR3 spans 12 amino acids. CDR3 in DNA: TGTGCCAGCAGCTCCCCTTACAGTGAAGCTTTCTTT. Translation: CASSSPYSEAFF.

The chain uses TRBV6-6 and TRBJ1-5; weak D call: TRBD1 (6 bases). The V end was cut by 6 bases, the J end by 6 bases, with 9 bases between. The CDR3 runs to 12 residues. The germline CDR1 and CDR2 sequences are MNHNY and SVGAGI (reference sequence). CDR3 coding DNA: TGTGCCAGCAGCACAGGGTCTCAGCCCCAGCATTTT. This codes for CASSTGSQPQHF.

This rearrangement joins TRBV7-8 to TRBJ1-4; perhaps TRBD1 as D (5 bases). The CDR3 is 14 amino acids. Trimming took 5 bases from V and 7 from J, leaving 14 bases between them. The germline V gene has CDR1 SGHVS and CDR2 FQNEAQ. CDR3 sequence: CASSHQGSGEKLFF. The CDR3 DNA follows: TGTGCCAGCAGCCATCAGGGTTCGGGTGAAAAACTGTTTTTT.

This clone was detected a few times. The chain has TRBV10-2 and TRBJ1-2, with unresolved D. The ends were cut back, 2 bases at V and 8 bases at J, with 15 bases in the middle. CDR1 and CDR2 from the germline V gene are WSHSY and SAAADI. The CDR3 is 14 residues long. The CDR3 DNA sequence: TGCGCCAGCAGTGAGGACCCCGGGATGGGAGGCTACACCTTC. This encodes CASSEDPGMGGYTF.

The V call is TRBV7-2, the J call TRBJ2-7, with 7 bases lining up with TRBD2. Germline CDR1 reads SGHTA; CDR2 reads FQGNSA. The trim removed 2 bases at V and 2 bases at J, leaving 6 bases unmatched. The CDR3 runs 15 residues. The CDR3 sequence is CASSLWGLTPYEQYF. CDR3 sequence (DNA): TGTGCCAGCAGCTTATGGGGACTAACCCCCTACGAGCAGTACTTC.